This TCR beta chain stems from a study of T-cell reconstitution after alpha-beta-depleted transplantation in children. This clonotype showed up many times. Antigen: not known. The study, taken as a whole, reports: The origin of alpha-beta T cells about two months after transplant was reportedly several hundred expanded graft clones. T-cell counts and diversity at one year following transplant were attributed mainly to newly produced T cells. Diversity of TCRbeta at day 60 was high in some patients, arising from surviving recipient T cells and thymic progenitors.

The germline V and J ends were trimmed by 3 bases and 4 bases, with 12 bases remaining between them. The CDR3 consists of 15 residues. Germline CDR1 reads MDHEN; CDR2 reads SYDVKM. Preparation of the TCRbeta library was carried out with unique molecular identifiers. TCRdb called the PCR reads again in MiXCR, with one record for every CDR3 protein. The data show about 290,000 distinct CDR3 sequences, with around 9.1% seen just once and 7.5% held by the top ten. V gene TRBV28 combines with J gene TRBJ2-2; D is unresolved. The TCR sequence derives from a boy under two years old with acute myeloid leukemia, due to receive a stem cell transplant. The sample here was PBMCs, taken before TCRalphabeta/CD19-depleted stem cell transplant. This CDR3 reads CASSFPGLITGELFF. CDR3 coding DNA: TGTGCCAGCAGTTTCCCAGGCCTAATCACCGGGGAGCTGTTTTTT.